This T cell receptor beta chain was profiled in a study of T cells in Graves' hyperthyroidism and ophthalmopathy. Patients were aged 18 to 65, had disease duration under 2 months, and had newly diagnosed hyperthyroidism. The TCR beta CDR3 regions underwent amplification using RNA transcripts as the source. Primed by the HTBI set, a first-round RT-PCR was run on the TCR CDR3. TCRdb ran MiXCR on the multiplex PCR reads and lists one entry per CDR3 protein. The table lists under 450,000 distinct CDR3 sequences, 15% to 18% of them singletons. Overall study findings and caveats: Using 13 V-J features, a model discriminated ophthalmopathy from stable hyperthyroidism.

The V and J ends lost 0 bases and 4 bases respectively, with 13 bases between them. The CDR3 runs 15 residues. Germline assignment: CDR1 SGHRS and CDR2 YFSETQ. Comment on this clonotype: What it binds is not known.

The chain employs TRBV5-1 and TRBJ1-2; perhaps TRBD1 as D (6 bases). This TCR was sampled from a woman between 18 and 29 years old with Graves' hyperthyroidism. Sample: blood. CDR3 amino acids: CASSLGAGEAYGYTF. The CDR3, as DNA: TGCGCCAGCAGCTTGGGGGCAGGGGAAGCCTATGGCTACACCTTC.